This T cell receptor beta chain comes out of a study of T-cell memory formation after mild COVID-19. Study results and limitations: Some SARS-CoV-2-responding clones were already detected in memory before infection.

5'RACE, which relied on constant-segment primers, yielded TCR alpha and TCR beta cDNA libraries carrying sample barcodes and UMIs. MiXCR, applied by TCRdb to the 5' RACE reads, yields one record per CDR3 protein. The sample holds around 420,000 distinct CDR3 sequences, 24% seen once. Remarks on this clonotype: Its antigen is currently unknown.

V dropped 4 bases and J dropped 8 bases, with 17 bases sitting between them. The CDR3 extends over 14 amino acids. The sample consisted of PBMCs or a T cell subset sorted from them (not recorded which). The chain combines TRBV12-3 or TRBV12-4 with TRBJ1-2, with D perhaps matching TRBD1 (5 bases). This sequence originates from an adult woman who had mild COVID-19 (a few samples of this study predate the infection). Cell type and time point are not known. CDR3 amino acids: CASSSVGTTGGYTF. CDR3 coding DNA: TGTGCCAGCAGTTCCGTCGGGACGACCGGGGGCTACACCTTC.